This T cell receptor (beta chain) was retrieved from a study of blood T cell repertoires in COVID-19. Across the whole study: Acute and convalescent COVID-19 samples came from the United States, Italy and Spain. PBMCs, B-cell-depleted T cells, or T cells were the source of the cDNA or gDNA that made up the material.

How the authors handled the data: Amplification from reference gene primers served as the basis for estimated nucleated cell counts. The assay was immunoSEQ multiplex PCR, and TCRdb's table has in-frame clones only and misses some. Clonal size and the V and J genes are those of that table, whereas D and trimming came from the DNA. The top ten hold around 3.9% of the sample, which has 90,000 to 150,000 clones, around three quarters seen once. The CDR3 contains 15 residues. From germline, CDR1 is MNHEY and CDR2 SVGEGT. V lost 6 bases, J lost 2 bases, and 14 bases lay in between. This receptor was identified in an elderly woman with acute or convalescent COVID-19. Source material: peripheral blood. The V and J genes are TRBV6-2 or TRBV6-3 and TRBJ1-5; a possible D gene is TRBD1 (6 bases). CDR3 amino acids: CASSGGARGNQPQHF. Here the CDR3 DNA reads TGTGCCAGCAGCGGGGGGGCTAGGGGCAATCAGCCCCAGCATTTT.